The following is a TCR beta chain sequence with its context. Its antigen remains unknown. This specimen comes from a study of naive and memory T cell subsets. Separate alpha and beta amplification began at the second PCR step. Both TRBC1 and TRBC2 were covered by a beta constant-region primer of two equimolar oligonucleotides. Four rounds of PCR amplified the ligated cDNA using nested alpha and beta constant-region primers plus SP2. An oligonucleotide with the SP2 primer and a 12-nucleotide UMI was ligated to the cDNA 3' end. TCRdb fed the UMI-ligation and nested PCR reads into MiXCR, producing one record per CDR3 protein. The sample gives around 160,000 distinct CDR3 sequences, 22% of which show up once; over 0.09% is in the top ten. Study-wide results and limits: Expression changes during T cell differentiation may affect RNA-based TCR counts. Possibly reflecting memory cells re-expressing CD45RA, a few larger clonotypes occurred in naive repertoires, especially CD8.

Sequencing was carried out using naive CD4+ T cells from blood. This clonotype was obtained from a human donor in good health.

CDR3: CASTRTSGANVLTF. The CDR3, as DNA: TGTGCCAGCACCCGAACATCTGGGGCCAACGTCCTGACTTTC. This rearrangement joins TRBV28 to TRBJ2-6; D call uncertain. Germline CDR1 is MDHEN and CDR2 is SYDVKM. The length of the CDR3 is 14 residues. Deletions cut 7 bases from V and 1 base from J, with 8 bases between.